This entry features one TCR beta chain sequence. What it recognizes is unknown. Germline V gives CDR1 SGHVS, CDR2 FQNEAQ. Trimming pared 4 bases from V and 5 bases from J, leaving 11 bases between. The CDR3 loop spans 14 amino acids. A universal primer site came from template switching; cDNA carried unique molecular identifiers. TCRdb reanalysed the 5' RACE reads using MiXCR and keeps one entry per CDR3 protein. The sample has about 260,000 distinct CDR3 sequences, about 7% seen once. The data stem from a study of identical twins. Healthy Caucasian donors formed the entire cohort. Points from the study as a whole: Among monozygotic twins, out-of-frame TCR alpha sharing exceeded what models predicted. Sequences that were out-of-frame, alpha and twin-shared displayed an excess of low generation probability.

These data also formed part of another study, on yellow fever vaccine responses in identical twins.

This chain joins TRBV7-8 and TRBJ2-2; D remains ambiguous. Sample: memory (CD45RO+) T cells sorted from blood. The TCR comes from a woman between 18 and 29 years old in good health. The DNA for the CDR3 is TGTGCCAGCAGCTCAACTACTACAACCGGGGAGCTGTTTTTT. This gives the protein CASSSTTTTGELFF. The full variable domain, rest sourced from reference TRBV7-8 and TRBJ2-2, is GAGVSQSPRYKVAKRGQDVALRCDPISGHVSLFWYQQALGQGPEFLTYFQNEAQLDKSGLPSDRFFAERPEGSVSTLKIQRTQQEDSAVYLCASSSTTTTGELFFGEGSRLTVL.